The 7 T cell receptor beta chains below come from one sample, sequenced in a study of shared clonotypes between healthy human individuals. Profiling relied on immunoSEQ multiplex PCR, and the TCRdb table lists in-frame clones only, not all of them. This sample has approximately 2.1 million clones, with over 85% found just once. The sequenced material came from naive CD4+ T cells from PBMCs. Subset specified: CD45RA+ positively selected. The receptor source for this set is a man younger than 35 in good health. Some clones in this sample may be carry-over from other donors' samples.

This clone was found once. This rearrangement joins TRBV6-4 to TRBJ1-2; D gene uncertain. The germline V gene encodes CDR1 MRHNA and CDR2 SNTAGT. Trimming stripped 6 bases from V and 2 bases from J, with 4 bases between. The CDR3 extends over 11 amino acids. Here the CDR3 DNA reads TGTGCCAGCAGGTCAAACTATGGCTACACCTTC. Amino acid sequence: CASRSNYGYTF.

Turning to this clone: This same CDR3 is encoded by further DNA sequences in the sample. The chain recombines TRBV28 with TRBJ2-7, with D possibly TRBD2 on 6 matching bases. Trimming removed 7 bases from V and 1 base from J, with 8 bases in between. Germline V CDR1 and CDR2: MDHEN, SYDVKM. This CDR3 has 12 residues. The CDR3 is CASMGRSYEQYF. CDR3 DNA sequence: TGTGCCAGCATGGGGAGGTCCTACGAGCAGTACTTC.

J is TRBJ1-2 and V is TRBV6-5; 10 bases agree with TRBD1. The CDR3 has 15 amino acids. The junction had 5 bases not matched to a gene; V was cut back by 6 bases and J by 1 base. Germline CDR1 MNHEY, CDR2 SVGAGI. The CDR3 sequence: CASSAGTGVNYGYTF. The CDR3 bases are TGTGCCAGCAGCGCCGGGACAGGGGTTAACTATGGCTACACCTTC.

V usage is TRBV5-1 and J usage is TRBJ2-3; D ambiguous. CDR1 and CDR2 (germline): SGHRS, YFSETQ. The CDR3 runs to 14 residues. The ends were cut back, 0 bases at V and 1 base at J, with 6 bases in the middle. Here the CDR3 DNA reads TGCGCCAGCAGCTTGGATGCGCGCACAGATACGCAGTATTTT. Protein product: CASSLDARTDTQYF.

The J gene is TRBJ2-5, the V gene TRBV6-1; D gene unclear. V lost 2 bases to trimming and J lost 9 bases, with 22 bases between them. The germline CDR1 and CDR2 sequences are MNHNS and SASEGT. The length of the CDR3 is 16 residues. CDR3 nucleotides: TGTGCCAGCAGTGAAATAGGTCAGCTTCGCGTTCGGTCCCAGTACTTC. It encodes CASSEIGQLRVRSQYF.

This chain links TRBV7-7 with TRBJ2-1, with 8 bases aligning to TRBD1. Germline CDR1 is SSHAT and CDR2 is FNYEAQ (reference sequence). V lost 3 bases, J lost 2 bases, and 3 bases stayed unmatched. This CDR3 contains 15 residues. The CDR3 bases are TGTGCCAGCAGCTTGACAGGGGACCCCTACAATGAGCAGTTCTTC. This translates into CASSLTGDPYNEQFF. The full variable domain, completed using reference TRBV7-7 and TRBJ2-1, is GAGVSQSPRYKVTKRGQDVTLRCDPISSHATLYWYQQALGQGPEFLTYFNYEAQPDKSGLPSDRFSAERPEGSISTLTIQRTEQRDSAMYRCASSLTGDPYNEQFFGPGTRLTVL.

A word on this clone: Other DNA sequences in this sample translate to the same CDR3. V usage is TRBV7-9 and J usage is TRBJ1-1; D uncertain. This CDR3 has 14 residues. The germline V and J ends were trimmed by 5 bases and 1 base, with 11 bases remaining between them. CDR1 is SEHNR and CDR2 is FQNEAQ in the germline V gene (reference sequence). CDR3 in amino acids: CASSASAGNTEAFF. CDR3 DNA: TGTGCCAGCAGCGCGAGCGCTGGGAACACTGAAGCTTTCTTT.